This TCR beta chain is from a study of beta chain features in type 1 diabetes (dated by TCRdb to the late 2010s). Broadly, across the study: Patients and healthy donors did not differ in mean age, gender distribution, total cell number or subset yield. A total of 107,917,701 sorted cells were examined across all samples, and a strong correlation was observed between cell number per subset and RNA yield. In the study, recently diagnosed type 1 diabetes patients and matched healthy donors were compared on the TCRB repertoires of their sorted circulating CD4+ T cell subsets. Whereas all 30 or so donors provided naive and central memory subsets, regulatory and stem cell-like memory subsets were isolated from just 8 patients and roughly eight healthy donors.

A single peripheral blood draw of 90 to 150 mL on average was collected from each donor into heparinised tubes. Naive, central memory, regulatory and stem cell-like memory CD4+ T cells were sorted on a BD FACSAria II using a panel including CD45RO, CCR7, CD25, CD127, CD95 and CD27. A purity above 98% was achieved for all sorted populations. Right away, PBMCs were isolated by Lymphoprep density gradient centrifugation and were stained directly, with no culture step. To minimize batch effects, samples were stained and sorted in pairs, one healthy donor with one patient per experiment. The High Capacity cDNA Reverse Transcription Kit was used to reverse transcribe all of the isolated RNA, meaning that expressed TCRB transcripts were what got sequenced. Deep immunoSEQ sequencing was applied to naive, central memory and regulatory T cell samples, giving an average of roughly 3.3 million total reads per sample. Sorted cells were lysed in RLT buffer, and RNA was extracted using DNase-treated RNeasy Micro or Mini kits according to cell number. To prevent cross-contamination, each cell subset was processed individually, whereas patient and healthy donor samples were processed jointly. Using the immunoSEQ multiplex PCR, TCRB sequences were amplified from cDNA into 87-bp fragments spanning the CDR3 region. The amplicons were sequenced using the Illumina HiSeq platform. On the study's bioinformatics: PCR bias was computationally corrected using synthetic template baselines, reads within Hamming distance 2 were collapsed, and singletons that could not be merged were discarded. By aligning reads against IMGT, V, D and J genes, CDR3 length, and insertions or deletions at six rearrangement sites were assigned. Within each subset, clonotype counts were normalized to sorted cell number, after which true diversity and Gini coefficients were computed with the tcR R package. The overlap coefficient, calculated on TCRB nucleotide sequences, was used to quantify repertoire sharing. Out-of-frame TCRB sequences from naive cells were analyzed to stand in for the pre-selection repertoire. TCRdb obtained this table from immuneACCESS and retained in-frame rearrangements with V and J assigned. These tables miss some clones; where compared with another copy, unresolved V genes account for less than half of the shortfall, and the remainder is unexplained. That table supplies the V and J calls and clone size; D and trimming were determined from the DNA. The sample table holds around 140,000 clones, of which 10% were seen once. Approximately 1.3% of the sample is held by the ten biggest clonotypes.

The full study reports these points: The naive, central memory and regulatory TCRB repertoires appeared to resemble one another more closely among patients than among healthy donors. Because cDNA rather than genomic DNA was sequenced, highly expressing activated cells could have been over-represented, although no difference in activation and CD3 levels was found between groups. Patients with type 1 diabetes made fewer insertions and deleted more nucleotides at VDJ recombination sites, implying thymic rearrangement abnormalities. Type 1 diabetes patients showed a moderate but significant shortening of TCRB CDR3 length in all four CD4+ subsets. Because the HLA sub-analyses included only small numbers of individuals, any influence of HLA type on TCRB rearrangement was left unresolved. PCR might favor shorter templates, but patient and control samples were amplified and corrected together, so any skew would affect both groups equally.

For this clone: The clone's antigen remains unknown. Nothing much larger sits one base from this clone, and base qualities are not available.

The specimen sequenced was naive CD4+ T cells from blood. The cell subset or site label corresponds to: true naive CD4+ T cells. The TCR sequence derives from a man aged 18 to 35 in good health.

The CDR3 amino acid sequence is: CASSSTGGDQPQHF. The nucleotide sequence is TGTGCCAGCAGCTCAACAGGGGGGGATCAGCCCCAGCATTTT. The sequence is built from TRBV7-2 and TRBJ1-5; 8 middle bases align to TRBD1. The CDR3 covers 14 residues, taking in both the cysteine and the phenylalanine. The only DNA kept is the CDR3, 42 bases in frame from the first base. CDR1 and CDR2 are read off the germline V gene as SGHTA and FQGNSA. Trimming accounts for 4 bases at V and 5 bases at J, while the number of junction bases matched to no gene is 4.